What follows describes a single TCR beta chain. Peripheral blood, around 9.4 milliliters per donor, was collected. Germline CDR1 and CDR2: KGHDR and SFDVKD. V lost 8 bases and J 4 bases, leaving 15 bases between the germline ends. This CDR3 has 14 residues. The data stem from a study of blood T cells in healthy people across ages. PCR was performed a second time for about 7 to 11 cycles using a sample-barcoded 5' primer and a J-beta primer mix. Each CDR3 protein is one row after TCRdb ran MiXCR on the 5' RACE reads. The top ten hold 20% to 25% of the sample, which has approximately 770,000 distinct CDR3 sequences, 58% seen once.

The V gene is TRBV24-1, the J gene TRBJ2-3, with D perhaps matching TRBD1 (6 bases). This clonotype originated in a man younger than 40 in good health. The sequenced material came from blood. In DNA form, the CDR3 reads TGTGCCACCACGTCAGGGGCCGGTCCAGATACGCAGTATTTT. Protein: CATTSGAGPDTQYF.